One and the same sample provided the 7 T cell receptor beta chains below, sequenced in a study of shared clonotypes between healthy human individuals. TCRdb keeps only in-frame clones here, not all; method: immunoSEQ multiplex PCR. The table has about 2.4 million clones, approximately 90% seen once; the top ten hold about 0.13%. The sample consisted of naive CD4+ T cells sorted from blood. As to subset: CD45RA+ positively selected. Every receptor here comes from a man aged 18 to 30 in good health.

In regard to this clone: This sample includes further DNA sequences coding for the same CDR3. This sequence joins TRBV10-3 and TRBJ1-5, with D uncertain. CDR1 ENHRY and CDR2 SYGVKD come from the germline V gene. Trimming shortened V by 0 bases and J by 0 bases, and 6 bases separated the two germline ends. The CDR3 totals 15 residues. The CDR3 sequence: CAISESGGSNQPQHF. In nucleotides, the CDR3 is TGTGCCATCAGTGAGTCGGGAGGTAGCAATCAGCCCCAGCATTTT.

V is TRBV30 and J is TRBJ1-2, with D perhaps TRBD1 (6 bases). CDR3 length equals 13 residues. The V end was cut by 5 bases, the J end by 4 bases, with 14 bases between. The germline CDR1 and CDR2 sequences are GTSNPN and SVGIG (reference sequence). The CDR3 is CAWDPGHSYGYTF. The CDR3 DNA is TGTGCCTGGGACCCGGGACACTCCTATGGCTACACCTTC.

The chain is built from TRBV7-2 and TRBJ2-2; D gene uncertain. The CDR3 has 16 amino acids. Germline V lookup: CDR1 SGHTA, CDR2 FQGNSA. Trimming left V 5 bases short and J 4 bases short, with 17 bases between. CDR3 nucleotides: TGTGCCAGCAGCCTAAGATACATGGGCACCACCGGGGAGCTGTTTTTT. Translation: CASSLRYMGTTGELFF.

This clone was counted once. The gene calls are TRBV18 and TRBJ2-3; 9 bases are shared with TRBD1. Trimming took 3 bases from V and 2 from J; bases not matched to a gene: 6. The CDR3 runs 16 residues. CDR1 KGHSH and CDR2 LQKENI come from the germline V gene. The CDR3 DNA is TGTGCCAGCTCACCCCAACAGGGGGCAAACACAGATACGCAGTATTTT. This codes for CASSPQQGANTDTQYF.

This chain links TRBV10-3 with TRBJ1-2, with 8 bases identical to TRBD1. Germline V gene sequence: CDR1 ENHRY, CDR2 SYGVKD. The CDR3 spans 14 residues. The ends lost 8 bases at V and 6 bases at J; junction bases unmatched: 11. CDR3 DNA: TGTGCCATCCTTGAGGGTCCAGGGGGCAATGGCTACACCTTC. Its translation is CAILEGPGGNGYTF.

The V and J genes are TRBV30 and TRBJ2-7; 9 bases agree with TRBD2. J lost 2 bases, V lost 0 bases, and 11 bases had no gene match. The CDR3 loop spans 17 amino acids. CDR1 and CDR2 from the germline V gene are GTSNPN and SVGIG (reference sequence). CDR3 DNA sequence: TGTGCCTGGAGTGTAGGTCGCCTAGCGGGAATCCCCTACGAGCAGTACTTC. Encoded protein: CAWSVGRLAGIPYEQYF.

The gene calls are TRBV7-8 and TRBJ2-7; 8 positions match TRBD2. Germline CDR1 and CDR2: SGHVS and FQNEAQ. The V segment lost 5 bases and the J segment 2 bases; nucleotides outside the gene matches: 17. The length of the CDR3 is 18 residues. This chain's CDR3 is CASSPRPGLDPKTYEQYF. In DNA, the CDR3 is TGTGCCAGCAGCCCTAGGCCGGGACTAGACCCAAAGACCTACGAGCAGTACTTC.